The 25 T cell receptor beta chains presented below share a single source sample, sequenced in a study of blood T cell repertoires in COVID-19. TCRdb's copy holds only in-frame clones and misses some; the assay was immunoSEQ multiplex PCR. The top ten hold about 22% of the sample, which has under 200,000 clones, roughly nine tenths seen once. The sequenced sample consisted of peripheral blood. These receptors all come from a man between 60 and 70 years old with active or convalescent COVID-19.

This clone occurred once. The chain links TRBV5-6 to TRBJ1-2, with 7 bases identical to TRBD1. CDR1 is SGHDT and CDR2 is YYEEEE in the germline V gene. The CDR3 has 13 amino acids. Trimming took 4 bases from V and 4 from J; bases not matched to a gene: 4. The CDR3: CASSPQGIYGYTF. The CDR3 DNA sequence: TGTGCCAGCAGCCCACAGGGGATCTATGGCTACACCTTC.

This sequence joins TRBV6-5 and TRBJ2-3; 9 bases are shared with TRBD2. After removal of 7 bases from V and 4 bases from J, the junction contained 6 bases not matched to a gene. This CDR3 comprises 14 residues. The germline gives CDR1 MNHEY, CDR2 SVGAGI. The CDR3 is CASTQAGGADTQYF. CDR3 nucleotides: TGTGCCAGCACACAAGCGGGGGGCGCAGATACGCAGTATTTT.

The chain combines TRBV5-5 with TRBJ2-7; 13 bases line up with TRBD2. The junction had 4 bases not matched to a gene; V was cut back by 5 bases and J by 2 bases. Germline loops: CDR1 SGHKS, CDR2 YYEKEE (reference sequence). This CDR3 is 15 amino acids long. The CDR3 is CASRPGLAGPYEQYF. CDR3 DNA: TGTGCCAGCAGGCCGGGACTAGCGGGGCCCTACGAGCAGTACTTC.

About this clone: The same CDR3 arises from other DNA sequences in this sample as well. This sequence joins TRBV27 and TRBJ1-5; D ambiguous. Trimming shortened V by 2 bases and J by 0 bases, and 8 bases separated the two germline ends. This CDR3 has 15 residues. Germline V lookup: CDR1 MNHEY, CDR2 SMNVEV (reference sequence). CDR3: CASSLVGDSNQPQHF. The DNA of the CDR3 is TGTGCCAGCAGTTTAGTCGGGGATAGCAATCAGCCCCAGCATTTT.

V gene TRBV9 combines with J gene TRBJ1-3; possible D gene TRBD1, 5 bases. The CDR3 contains 17 residues. Germline CDR1 SGDLS, CDR2 YYNGEE. The V gene lost 4 bases and the J gene lost 0 bases, with 17 bases spanning the gap. CDR3 in DNA: TGTGCCAGCAGCTCCAAAGGGGCGGGGGGCTCTGGAAACACCATATATTTT. This gives the protein CASSSKGAGGSGNTIYF.

This sequence joins TRBV5-1 and TRBJ1-1; D is unclear. This CDR3 has 14 residues. Germline V lookup: CDR1 SGHRS, CDR2 YFSETQ. V was pared by 0 bases and J by 2 bases, with 8 bases between. The CDR3 sequence: CASSLAGSNTEAFF. CDR3 coding DNA: TGCGCCAGCAGCTTGGCGGGTAGCAACACTGAAGCTTTCTTT.

This chain's CDR3 is CASSRAGGTFKNIQYF. The CDR3, as DNA: TGTGCCAGTAGTCGAGCGGGGGGCACGTTCAAAAACATTCAGTACTTC. The V and J genes are TRBV19 and TRBJ2-4, with 9 bases identical to TRBD2. Per germline, CDR1 LNHDA and CDR2 SQIVND (reference sequence). This CDR3 is 16 amino acids long. Unmatched junction bases numbered 8, after V lost 5 bases and J lost 3 bases.

This chain uses TRBV21-1 with TRBJ1-6; the D call of TRBD1 is as the table states it, not checked on the DNA. TRBV21-1 is a listed pseudogene. The CDR3 extends over 16 amino acids. The DNA for the CDR3 is TGTGCCAGCAGCAAGGGGGACACCGTGGATAATTCACCCCTCCACTTT. Its protein is CASSKGDTVDNSPLHF.

This clone was detected a few times. The gene calls are TRBV2 and TRBJ1-5, with TRBD1 matching over 8 bases. J lost 7 bases, V lost 8 bases, and 4 bases had no gene match. The V gene's germline CDR1 is SNHLY and CDR2 FYNNEI. The CDR3 is 12 amino acids. CDR3 protein: CASQGAGQPQHF. The CDR3 DNA follows: TGTGCCAGCCAGGGGGCAGGACAGCCCCAGCATTTT.

This rearrangement joins TRBV5-6 to TRBJ2-5, with 11 bases that match TRBD2. The CDR3 covers 16 residues. The V gene's germline CDR1 is SGHDT and CDR2 YYEEEE. V lost 2 bases, J lost 6 bases, and 9 bases stayed unmatched. CDR3 sequence: CASSFSGGASEKTQYF. CDR3 nucleotides: TGTGCCAGCAGCTTTAGCGGGGGGGCTTCGGAAAAGACCCAGTACTTC.

In its sample, this clone was seen once. This chain uses TRBV9 with TRBJ2-5; 10 nucleotides align to TRBD2. V gave up 4 bases and J gave up 5 bases; unmatched junction bases: 11. This CDR3 spans 16 amino acids. The germline V gene encodes CDR1 SGDLS and CDR2 YYNGEE. CDR3 DNA: TGTGCCAGCAGCCCCCATGTAGCGGGGGGTCTCGAGACCCAGTACTTC. Its protein product is CASSPHVAGGLETQYF. The entire variable domain, with the rest obtained from reference TRBV9 and TRBJ2-5, is as follows: DSGVTQTPKHLITATGQRVTLRCSPRSGDLSVYWYQQSLDQGLQFLIQYYNGEERAKGNILERFSAQQFPDLHSELNLSSLELGDSALYFCASSPHVAGGLETQYFGPGTRLLVL.

This chain links TRBV20-1 with TRBJ2-1, with D possibly TRBD1 on 7 matching bases. Between the trimmed V and J ends, which lost 3 bases and 9 bases, there was a span of 18 bases. This CDR3 has 14 amino acids. The germline V gene encodes CDR1 DFQATT and CDR2 SNEGSKA (reference sequence). CDR3 amino acids: CSASPGGWYGEQFF. In DNA, the CDR3 is TGCAGTGCTAGTCCAGGGGGGTGGTACGGTGAGCAGTTCTTC.

The V call is TRBV6-1, the J call TRBJ2-7, with D perhaps TRBD1 (5 bases). The V gene lost 2 bases and the J gene lost 6 bases, with 14 bases spanning the gap. Germline-derived CDR1 and CDR2 are MNHNS and SASEGT. This CDR3 has 14 residues. CDR3 residues: CASSESFAGLEQYF. The CDR3 DNA is TGTGCCAGCAGTGAAAGTTTCGCAGGGCTCGAGCAGTACTTC.

The gene calls are TRBV3-1 (or the pseudogene TRBV3-2) and TRBJ1-2, with 9 bases that match TRBD1. After removal of 4 bases from V and 1 base from J, the junction contained 22 bases not matched to a gene. The CDR3 is made up of 21 amino acids. Germline assignment: CDR1 LGHDT and CDR2 YNNKEL (reference sequence). CDR3 region: CASSPRTLTGGGTWINYGYTF. DNA for the CDR3: TGTGCCAGCAGCCCCAGAACTTTGACAGGGGGAGGAACCTGGATTAACTATGGCTACACCTTC.

V is TRBV24-1 and J is TRBJ2-7, with a possible D match to TRBD2 (6 bases). The V end was cut by 4 bases, the J end by 5 bases, with 8 bases between. Germline assignment: CDR1 KGHDR and CDR2 SFDVKD. This CDR3 is 12 amino acids long. The CDR3 here is CATSDPGDEQYF. Written as DNA, the CDR3 is TGTGCCACCAGTGACCCGGGAGACGAGCAGTACTTC.

This clone was found a few times. The chain carries TRBV29-1 and TRBJ1-2; 9 bases fit TRBD1. The CDR3 is made up of 15 amino acids. Trimming removed 3 bases from V and 4 bases from J; junction bases left unmatched: 9. Germline loops: CDR1 SQVTM, CDR2 ANQGSEA. CDR3 DNA: TGCAGCGTTGAGAAGGCGGACAGGGGCCTCTATGGCTACACCTTC. Translated, it gives CSVEKADRGLYGYTF.

CDR3 nucleotides: TGCGCCAGCAGCTTGGCTCAGGTCCCCTACGAGCAGTACTTC. Translation gives CASSLAQVPYEQYF. The chain employs TRBV5-1 and TRBJ2-7, with D unclear. This CDR3 is built from 14 residues. Trimming left V 0 bases short and J 2 bases short, with 9 bases between. The germline gives CDR1 SGHRS, CDR2 YFSETQ.

The chain couples TRBV4-1 to TRBJ1-2, with 7 nucleotides matching TRBD1. The CDR3 covers 15 residues. V trimming: 0 bases; J trimming: 7 bases; junction bases outside the gene matches: 8. Germline lookup yields CDR1 MGHRA and CDR2 YSYEKL. In nucleotides, the CDR3 is TGCGCCAGCAGCCAAGATCCCGGGGACAGAAGTGGCTACACCTTC. It is translated as CASSQDPGDRSGYTF.

This rearrangement joins TRBV19 to TRBJ1-2; possibly TRBD1 for D (6 bases). This CDR3 spans 12 amino acids. The V end was cut by 5 bases, the J end by 7 bases, with 11 bases between. Germline lookup yields CDR1 LNHDA and CDR2 SQIVND (reference sequence). CDR3 sequence: CASSPDRRGYTF. The CDR3 coding sequence is TGTGCCAGTAGTCCGGACAGACGTGGCTACACCTTC.

Only a few counts were recorded for this clone. J is TRBJ2-3 and V is TRBV19, with D possibly TRBD2 on 6 matching bases. V was shortened by 8 bases and J by 3 bases, with 18 bases between the two germline ends. Per germline, CDR1 LNHDA and CDR2 SQIVND (reference sequence). The CDR3 runs 15 residues. The CDR3 nucleotides are TGTGCCAGTTCTCCCCGGGGGTTTGCGACAGATACGCAGTATTTT. Protein product: CASSPRGFATDTQYF.

The V call is TRBV18, the J call TRBJ2-7, with a tentative D call TRBD1 (7 bases). Per the germline V gene, CDR1 is KGHSH and CDR2 is LQKENI. Trimming took off 6 bases at V and 0 bases at J, with 15 bases between the two ends. The CDR3 totals 15 residues. The CDR3 loop is CASSEGQLSSYEQYF. CDR3 in DNA: TGTGCCAGCTCGGAGGGACAGTTAAGCTCCTACGAGCAGTACTTC. Full variable domain (remainder filled in from reference TRBV18 and TRBJ2-7): NAGVMQNPRHLVRRRGQEARLRCSPMKGHSHVYWYRQLPEEGLKFMVYLQKENIIDESGMPKERFSAEFPKEGPSILRIQQVVRGDSAAYFCASSEGQLSSYEQYFGPGTRLTVT.

CDR3 sequence reads: CATSDPGGRGDTQYF. The CDR3 DNA sequence: TGTGCCACCAGTGACCCAGGGGGCAGGGGAGATACGCAGTATTTT. The rearrangement links TRBV24-1 to TRBJ2-3, with TRBD1 matching over 8 bases. CDR3 length: 15 amino acids. CDR1 KGHDR and CDR2 SFDVKD come from the germline V gene. Germline trimming cut 4 bases from V and 5 bases from J; bases unmatched to any gene: 7.

J is TRBJ2-1 and V is TRBV5-1, with 8 positions matching TRBD1. CDR3 size: 14 residues. Per germline, CDR1 SGHRS and CDR2 YFSETQ. Germline trimming cut 3 bases from V and 9 bases from J; bases unmatched to any gene: 8. The CDR3 loop is CASSSGQGGGEQFF. For the CDR3, the DNA is TGCGCCAGCAGCTCCGGACAGGGTGGAGGTGAGCAGTTCTTC.

This sequence joins TRBV24-1 and TRBJ2-7; TRBD1 aligns across 7 bases. V was pared by 4 bases and J by 4 bases, with 6 bases of the junction left unmatched. Germline CDR1 and CDR2: KGHDR and SFDVKD. This CDR3 spans 14 amino acids. The DNA for the CDR3 is TGTGCCACCAGTGAGGGGGACAGAGTTTACGAGCAGTACTTC. Its protein is CATSEGDRVYEQYF.

The sample holds a few counts of this clone. The chain links TRBV2 to TRBJ2-3, with 8 bases matching TRBD2. Trimming cost V 2 bases and J 10 bases; bases outside gene matches: 8. Germline CDR1 reads SNHLY; CDR2 reads FYNNEI. This CDR3 has 14 residues. CDR3 protein: CASSEPSRGVAQYF. CDR3 nucleotides: TGTGCCAGCAGTGAACCATCGCGGGGGGTTGCGCAGTATTTT.